This T cell receptor (beta chain) was retrieved from a study of blood T cell repertoires in COVID-19. Across the whole study: Samples taken during acute and convalescent COVID-19 were collected in the United States, Italy and Spain. Nucleic acid was either cDNA or gDNA, and it came from T cells, B-cell-depleted T cells, or PBMCs.

As handled by the study authors: Amplifying reference gene primers gave estimates of nucleated cell counts. TCRdb's copy holds only in-frame clones and misses some; the assay was immunoSEQ multiplex PCR. The V and J calls and the clone size are those of that table, but D and trimming were determined from the DNA. The repertoire holds fewer than 350,000 clones, with about 76% as singletons. V was trimmed by 2 bases and J by 4 bases, leaving 11 bases between them. Germline assignment: CDR1 SGHTA and CDR2 FQGNSA. The CDR3 is 14 residues long. Sequenced: peripheral blood. J is TRBJ1-2 and V is TRBV7-2; possible D gene TRBD1, 5 bases. The sequence came from a woman aged 60 to 75 with active or convalescent COVID-19. The CDR3 loop is CASSLWGFGYGYTF. The CDR3 DNA reads TGTGCCAGCAGCTTATGGGGCTTCGGCTATGGCTACACCTTC.